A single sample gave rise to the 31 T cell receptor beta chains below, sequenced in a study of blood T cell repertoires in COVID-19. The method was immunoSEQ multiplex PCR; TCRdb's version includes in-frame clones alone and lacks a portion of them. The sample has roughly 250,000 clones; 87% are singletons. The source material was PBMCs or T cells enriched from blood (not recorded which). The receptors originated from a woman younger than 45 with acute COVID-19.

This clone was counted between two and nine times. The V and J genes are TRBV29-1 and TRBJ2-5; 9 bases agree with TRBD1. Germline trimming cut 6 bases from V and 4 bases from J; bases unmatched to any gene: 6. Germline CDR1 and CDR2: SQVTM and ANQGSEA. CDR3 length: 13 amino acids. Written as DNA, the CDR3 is TGCAGCGTCGAACAGGGGGCTGGAGAGACCCAGTACTTC. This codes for CSVEQGAGETQYF.

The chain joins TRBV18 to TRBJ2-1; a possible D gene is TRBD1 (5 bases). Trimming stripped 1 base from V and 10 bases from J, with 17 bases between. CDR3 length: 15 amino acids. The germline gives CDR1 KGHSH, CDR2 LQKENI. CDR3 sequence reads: CASSPRVIGAMEQFF. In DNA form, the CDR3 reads TGTGCCAGCTCACCACGAGTTATTGGGGCGATGGAGCAGTTCTTC.

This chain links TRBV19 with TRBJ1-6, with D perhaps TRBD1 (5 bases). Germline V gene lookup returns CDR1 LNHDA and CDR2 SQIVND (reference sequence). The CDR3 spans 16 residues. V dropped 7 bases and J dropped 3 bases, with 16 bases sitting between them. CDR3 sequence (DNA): TGTGCCAGTAAAAAGGATACAGGAGACTATAATTCACCCCTCCACTTT. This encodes CASKKDTGDYNSPLHF.

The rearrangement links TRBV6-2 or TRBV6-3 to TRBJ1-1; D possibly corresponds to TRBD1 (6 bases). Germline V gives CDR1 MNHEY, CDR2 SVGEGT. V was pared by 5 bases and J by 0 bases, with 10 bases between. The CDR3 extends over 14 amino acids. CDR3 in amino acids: CASSRGGMNTEAFF. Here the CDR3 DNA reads TGTGCCAGCAGTAGGGGGGGTATGAACACTGAAGCTTTCTTT.

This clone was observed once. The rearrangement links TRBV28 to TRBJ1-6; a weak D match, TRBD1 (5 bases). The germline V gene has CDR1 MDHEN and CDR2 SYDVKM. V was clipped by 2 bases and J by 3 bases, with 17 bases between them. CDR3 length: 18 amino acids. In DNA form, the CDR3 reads TGTGCCAGCAGTTTAGCCCAGGGATTGGGTTTCTATAATTCACCCCTCCACTTT. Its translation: CASSLAQGLGFYNSPLHF.

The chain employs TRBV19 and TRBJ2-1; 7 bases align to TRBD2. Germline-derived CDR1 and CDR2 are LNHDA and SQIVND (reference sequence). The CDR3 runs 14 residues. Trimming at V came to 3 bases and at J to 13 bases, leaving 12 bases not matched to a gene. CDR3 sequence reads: CASSIDGGGSTQFF. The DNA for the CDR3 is TGTGCCAGTAGTATCGATGGCGGGGGTTCTACCCAGTTCTTC.

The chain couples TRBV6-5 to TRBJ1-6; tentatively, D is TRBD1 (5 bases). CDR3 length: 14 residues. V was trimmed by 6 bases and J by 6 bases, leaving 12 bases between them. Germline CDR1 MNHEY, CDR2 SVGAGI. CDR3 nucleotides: TGTGCCAGCAGGGCGGGACGGATTAATTCACCCCTCCACTTT. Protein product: CASRAGRINSPLHF.

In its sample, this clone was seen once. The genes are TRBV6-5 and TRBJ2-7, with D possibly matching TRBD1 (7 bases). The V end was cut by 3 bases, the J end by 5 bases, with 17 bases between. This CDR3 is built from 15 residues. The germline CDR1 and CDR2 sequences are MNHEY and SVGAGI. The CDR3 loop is CASSYRAGQIHEQYF. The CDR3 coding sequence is TGTGCCAGCAGTTATCGGGCGGGACAGATACACGAGCAGTACTTC.

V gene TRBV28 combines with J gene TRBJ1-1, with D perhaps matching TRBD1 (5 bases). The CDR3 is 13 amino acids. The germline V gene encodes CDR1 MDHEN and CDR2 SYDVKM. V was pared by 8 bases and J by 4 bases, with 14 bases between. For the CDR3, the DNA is TGTGCCAGCCTGAGGGAGGGGATCACTGAAGCTTTCTTT. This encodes CASLREGITEAFF.

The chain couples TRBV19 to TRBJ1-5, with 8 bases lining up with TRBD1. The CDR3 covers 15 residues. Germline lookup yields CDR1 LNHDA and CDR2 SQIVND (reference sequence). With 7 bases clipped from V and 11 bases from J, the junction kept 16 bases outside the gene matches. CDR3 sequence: CASTPLAGGDVAQHF. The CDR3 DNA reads TGTGCCAGTACCCCTTTGGCAGGGGGCGACGTGGCCCAGCATTTT.

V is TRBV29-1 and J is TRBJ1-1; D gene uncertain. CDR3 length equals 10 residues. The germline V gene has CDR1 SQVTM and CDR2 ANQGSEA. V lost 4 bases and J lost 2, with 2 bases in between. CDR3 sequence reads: CSVANTEAFF. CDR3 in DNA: TGCAGCGTTGCTAACACTGAAGCTTTCTTT. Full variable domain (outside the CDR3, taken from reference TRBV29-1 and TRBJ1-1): SAVISQKPSRDICQRGTSLTIQCQVDSQVTMMFWYRQQPGQSLTLIATANQGSEATYESGFVIDKFPISRPNLTFSTLTVSNMSPEDSSIYLCSVANTEAFFGQGTRLTVV.

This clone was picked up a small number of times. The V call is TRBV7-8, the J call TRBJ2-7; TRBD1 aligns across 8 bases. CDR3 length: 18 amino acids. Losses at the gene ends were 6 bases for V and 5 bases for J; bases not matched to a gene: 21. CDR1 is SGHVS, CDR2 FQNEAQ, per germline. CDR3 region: CASSSTGAGGPYSDEQYF. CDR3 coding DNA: TGTGCCAGCAGTTCTACAGGGGCAGGGGGCCCTTATTCGGACGAGCAGTACTTC.

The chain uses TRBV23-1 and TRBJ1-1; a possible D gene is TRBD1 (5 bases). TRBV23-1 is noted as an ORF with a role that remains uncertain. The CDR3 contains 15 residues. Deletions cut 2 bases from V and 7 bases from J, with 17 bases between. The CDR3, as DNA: TGCGCCAGCAGTCAACCGCAGGGAAGGCTCGTTGAAGCTTTCTTT. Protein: CASSQPQGRLVEAFF.

DNA of the CDR3: TGTGCCAGCAGCAACGGCCAGGGGGCAGGTGAAAAACTGTTTTTT. Translation: CASSNGQGAGEKLFF. This sequence joins TRBV5-4 and TRBJ1-4, with TRBD1 matching 8 bases. Germline V gene data show CDR1 as SGHNT and CDR2 as YYREEE (reference sequence). V shed 4 bases and J 7 bases; nucleotides not matched to a gene: 9. This CDR3 is 15 amino acids long.

The DNA of the CDR3 is TGTGCCAGCAGCTTTACGGACAGACAAGAGACCCAGTACTTC. As protein: CASSFTDRQETQYF. This chain connects TRBV7-8 to TRBJ2-5; TRBD1 is a possible D gene (6 bases). The CDR3 extends over 14 amino acids. In germline, CDR1 is SGHVS, CDR2 FQNEAQ. V gave up 3 bases and J gave up 2 bases, with 10 bases separating them.

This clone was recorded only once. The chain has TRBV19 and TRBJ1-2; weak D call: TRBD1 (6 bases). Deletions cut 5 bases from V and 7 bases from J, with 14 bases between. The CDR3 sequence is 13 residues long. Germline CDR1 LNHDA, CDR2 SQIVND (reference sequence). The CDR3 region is CASSLASGVGYTF. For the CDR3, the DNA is TGTGCCAGTAGTCTCGCCTCAGGGGTTGGCTACACCTTC.

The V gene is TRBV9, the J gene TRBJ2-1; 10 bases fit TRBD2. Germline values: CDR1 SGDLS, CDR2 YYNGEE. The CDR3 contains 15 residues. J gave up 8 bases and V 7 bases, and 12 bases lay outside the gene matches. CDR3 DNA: TGTGCCAGCGGACCCCGAGGACTAGCGGCCCATGAGCAGTTCTTC. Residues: CASGPRGLAAHEQFF.

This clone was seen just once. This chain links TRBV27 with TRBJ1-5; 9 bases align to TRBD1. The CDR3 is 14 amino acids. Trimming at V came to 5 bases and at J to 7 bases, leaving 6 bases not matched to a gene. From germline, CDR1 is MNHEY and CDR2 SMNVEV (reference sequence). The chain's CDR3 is CASSAQGAGQPQHF. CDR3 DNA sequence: TGTGCCAGCAGTGCACAGGGGGCGGGACAGCCCCAGCATTTT.

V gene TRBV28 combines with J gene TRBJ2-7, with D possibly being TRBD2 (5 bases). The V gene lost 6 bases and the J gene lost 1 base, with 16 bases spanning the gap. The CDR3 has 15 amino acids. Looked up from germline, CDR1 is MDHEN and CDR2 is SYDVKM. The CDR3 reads CASRTQRLGSYEQYF. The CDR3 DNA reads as TGTGCCAGCAGAACACAGCGGTTAGGGTCCTACGAGCAGTACTTC.

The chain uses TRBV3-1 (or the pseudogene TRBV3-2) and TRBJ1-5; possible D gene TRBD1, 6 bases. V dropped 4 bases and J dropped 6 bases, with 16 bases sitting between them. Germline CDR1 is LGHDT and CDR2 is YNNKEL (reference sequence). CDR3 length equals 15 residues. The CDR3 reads CASSPGMGARQPQHF. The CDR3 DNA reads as TGTGCCAGCAGCCCCGGAATGGGGGCGCGTCAGCCCCAGCATTTT.

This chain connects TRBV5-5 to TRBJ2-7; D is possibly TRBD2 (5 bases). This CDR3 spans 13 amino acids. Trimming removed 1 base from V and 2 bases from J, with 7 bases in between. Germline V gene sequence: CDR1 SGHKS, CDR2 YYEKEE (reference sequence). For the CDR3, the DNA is TGTGCCAGCAGCTTGACGGGGACCTACGAGCAGTACTTC. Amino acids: CASSLTGTYEQYF.

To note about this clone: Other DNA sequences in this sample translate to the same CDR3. CDR3: CASSFQGSRTDTQYF. The CDR3 DNA reads as TGTGCCAGCAGCTTCCAGGGTTCGCGCACAGATACGCAGTATTTT. The chain uses TRBV7-3 and TRBJ2-3; possibly TRBD1 for D (5 bases). CDR1 SGHTA and CDR2 FQGTGA come from the germline V gene. The CDR3 sequence is 15 residues long. Trimming removed 3 bases from V and 1 base from J, with 11 bases in between. Together with reference TRBV7-3 and TRBJ2-3, the CDR3 gives the full variable domain: GAGVSQTPSNKVTEKGKYVELRCDPISGHTALYWYRQSLGQGPEFLIYFQGTGAADDSGLPNDRFFAVRPEGSVSTLKIQRTERGDSAVYLCASSFQGSRTDTQYFGPGTRLTVL.

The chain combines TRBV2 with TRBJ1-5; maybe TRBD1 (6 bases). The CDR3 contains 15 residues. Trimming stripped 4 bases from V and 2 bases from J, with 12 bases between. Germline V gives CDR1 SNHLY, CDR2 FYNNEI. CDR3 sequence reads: CASSAGGAGNQPQHF. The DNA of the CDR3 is TGTGCCAGCAGTGCTGGGGGCGCGGGCAATCAGCCCCAGCATTTT.

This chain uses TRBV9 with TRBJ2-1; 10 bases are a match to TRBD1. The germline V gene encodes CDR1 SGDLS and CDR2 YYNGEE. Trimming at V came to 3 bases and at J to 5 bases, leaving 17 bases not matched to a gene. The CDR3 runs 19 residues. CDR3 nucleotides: TGTGCCAGCAGCGATCGGAAGGGACAGGGGTTTGGGGTGGACAATGAGCAGTTCTTC. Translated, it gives CASSDRKGQGFGVDNEQFF.

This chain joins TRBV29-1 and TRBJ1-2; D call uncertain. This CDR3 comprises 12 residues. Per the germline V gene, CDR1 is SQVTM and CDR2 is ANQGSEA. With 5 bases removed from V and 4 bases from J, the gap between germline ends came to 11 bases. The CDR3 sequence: CSVNTPPYGYTF. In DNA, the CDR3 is TGCAGCGTTAACACGCCACCCTATGGCTACACCTTC.

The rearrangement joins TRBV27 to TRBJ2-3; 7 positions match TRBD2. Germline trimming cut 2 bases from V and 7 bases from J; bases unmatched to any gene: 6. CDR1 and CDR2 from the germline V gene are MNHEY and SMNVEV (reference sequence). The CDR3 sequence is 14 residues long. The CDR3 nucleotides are TGTGCCAGCAGTTTAGGGACTACCCTTTATACGCAGTATTTT. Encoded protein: CASSLGTTLYTQYF.

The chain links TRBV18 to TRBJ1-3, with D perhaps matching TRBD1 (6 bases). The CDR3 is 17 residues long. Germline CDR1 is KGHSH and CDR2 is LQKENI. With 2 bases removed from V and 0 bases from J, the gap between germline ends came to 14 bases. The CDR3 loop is CASSPRGGELSGNTIYF. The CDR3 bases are TGTGCCAGCTCACCAAGGGGGGGCGAACTCTCTGGAAACACCATATATTTT.

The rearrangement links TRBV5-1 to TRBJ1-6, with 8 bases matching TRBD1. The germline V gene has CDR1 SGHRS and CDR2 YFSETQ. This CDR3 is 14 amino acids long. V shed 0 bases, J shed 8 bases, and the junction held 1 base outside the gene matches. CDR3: CASSLADRDSPLHF. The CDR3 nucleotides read TGCGCCAGCAGCTTGGCGGACAGGGATTCACCCCTCCACTTT. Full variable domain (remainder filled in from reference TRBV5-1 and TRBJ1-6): KAGVTQTPRYLIKTRGQQVTLSCSPISGHRSVSWYQQTPGQGLQFLFEYFSETQRNKGNFPGRFSGRQFSNSRSEMNVSTLELGDSALYLCASSLADRDSPLHFGNGTRLTVT.

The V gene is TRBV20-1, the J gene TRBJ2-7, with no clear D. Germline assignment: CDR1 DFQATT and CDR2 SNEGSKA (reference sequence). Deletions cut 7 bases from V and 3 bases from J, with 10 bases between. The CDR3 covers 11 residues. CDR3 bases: TGCAGTGGAGAGACGGGCTACGAGCAGTACTTC. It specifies CSGETGYEQYF.

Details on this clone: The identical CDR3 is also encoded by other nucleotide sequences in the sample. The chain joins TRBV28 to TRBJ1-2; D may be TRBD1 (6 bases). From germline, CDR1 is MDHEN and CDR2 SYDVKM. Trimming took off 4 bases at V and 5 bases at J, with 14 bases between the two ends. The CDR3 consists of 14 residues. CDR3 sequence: CASSSTQGGYGYTF. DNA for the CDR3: TGTGCCAGCAGTTCCACACAGGGCGGTTATGGCTACACCTTC.

The CDR3: CASSPSGTVSYEQYF. The DNA for the CDR3 is TGTGCCAGTAGTCCCTCCGGGACAGTTTCCTACGAGCAGTACTTC. The V and J genes are TRBV19 and TRBJ2-7; 7 bases fit TRBD1. Trimming took 5 bases from V and 1 from J; bases not matched to a gene: 8. The V gene's germline CDR1 is LNHDA and CDR2 SQIVND (reference sequence). The CDR3 spans 15 residues.